This TCR beta chain is drawn from a study of T cell repertoires in cytomegalovirus infection. Turning to the study itself: An indication of both CMV infection and matching HLA type came from public TCR beta signatures.

TCRdb called the reads again in MiXCR, with one record for every CDR3 protein. The sample includes approximately 70,000 distinct CDR3 sequences, under 25% seen only once; the top ten take under 85%. Germline V gene data show CDR1 as SGHTA and CDR2 as FQGNSA. CDR3 length equals 13 residues. The V end was cut by 1 base, the J end by 6 bases, with 7 bases between. Whole-study findings and limits: CMV carriers with the relevant HLA were identified by cumulative public TCR beta family frequency. Across the ex vivo response, the dominant clonotypes were HLA-C-restricted CMV-specific TCR beta clonotypes.

Many counts were recorded for this clonotype. Its antigen remains unknown. The material sequenced was PBMCs, sequenced either directly or after in vitro stimulation (not recorded which). The gene calls are TRBV7-2 and TRBJ2-1; D not resolved. The origin of this receptor is a human donor in good health (CMV status not recorded). Some clones in this sample may be carry-over from other donors' samples. CDR3 amino acids: CASSLGPSNEQFF. In DNA form, the CDR3 reads TGTGCCAGCAGCTTAGGGCCTAGCAATGAGCAGTTCTTC.